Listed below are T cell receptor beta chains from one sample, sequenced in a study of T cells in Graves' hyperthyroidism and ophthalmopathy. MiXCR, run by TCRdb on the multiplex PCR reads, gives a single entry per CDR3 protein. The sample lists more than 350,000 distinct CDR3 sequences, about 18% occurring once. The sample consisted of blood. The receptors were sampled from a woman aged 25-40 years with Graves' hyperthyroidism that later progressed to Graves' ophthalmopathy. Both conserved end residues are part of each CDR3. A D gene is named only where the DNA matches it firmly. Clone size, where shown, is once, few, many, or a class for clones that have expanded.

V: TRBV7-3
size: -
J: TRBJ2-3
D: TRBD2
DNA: TGTGCCAGCAGCTGGGGACTACCGAGTAGCACAGATACGCAGTATTTT
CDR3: CASSWGLPSSTDTQYF

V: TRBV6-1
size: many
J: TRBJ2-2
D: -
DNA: TGTGCCAGCAGTAGGACAGCCCTCCTTGGCACCGGGGAGCTGTTTTTT
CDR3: CASSRTALLGTGELFF

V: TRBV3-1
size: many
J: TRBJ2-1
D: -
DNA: TGTGCCAGCAGCCATTCGTGGAATGAGCAGTTCTTC
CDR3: CASSHSWNEQFF

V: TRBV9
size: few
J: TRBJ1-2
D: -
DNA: TGTGCCAGCAGCGCAAACGCAGGGTCGTTCTATGGCTACACCTTC
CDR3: CASSANAGSFYGYTF

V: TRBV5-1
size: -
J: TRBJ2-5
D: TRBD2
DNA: TGCGCCAGCAGCTTCTTAGCGGGGAGAGTAGAGACCCAGTACTTC
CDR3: CASSFLAGRVETQYF

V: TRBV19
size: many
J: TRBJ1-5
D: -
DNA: TGTGCCAGTAGTATAGGAGGCAGGGACAATCAGCCCCAGCATTTT
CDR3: CASSIGGRDNQPQHF

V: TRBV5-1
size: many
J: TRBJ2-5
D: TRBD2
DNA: TGCGCCAGCAGCTTGAGGCTAGCGGGGGCCGGGACCCAGTACTTC
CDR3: CASSLRLAGAGTQYF

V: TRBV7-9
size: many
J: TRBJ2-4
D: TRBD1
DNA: TGTGCCAGCCGGGACAGGGAAAACATTCAGTACTTC
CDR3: CASRDRENIQYF

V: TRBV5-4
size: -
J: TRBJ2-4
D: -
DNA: TGTGCCAGCAGCTTCGGGTTATCGGGGGCTGAGGCCAAAAACATTCAGTACTTC
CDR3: CASSFGLSGAEAKNIQYF

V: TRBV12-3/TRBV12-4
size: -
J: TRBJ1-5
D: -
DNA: TGTGCCAGCAGTTCTGACAGCCGCAATCAGCCCCAGCATTTT
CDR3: CASSSDSRNQPQHF

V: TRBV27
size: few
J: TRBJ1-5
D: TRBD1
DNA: TGTGCCAGCAGTCCACTCCGGGACAGGGGATTTTGGAGCAATCAGCTCCAGCATTTT
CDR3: CASSPLRDRGFWSNQLQHF

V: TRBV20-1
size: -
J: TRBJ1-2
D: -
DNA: TGCAGTGCTAGAGTTCAGGTCTCTGGCTACACCTTC
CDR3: CSARVQVSGYTF

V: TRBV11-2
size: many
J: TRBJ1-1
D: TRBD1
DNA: TGTGCCAGCAGCTTGTCTGAAGGACAGGGGACCTACAACACTGAAGCTTTCTTT
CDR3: CASSLSEGQGTYNTEAFF

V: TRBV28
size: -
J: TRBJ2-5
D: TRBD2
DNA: TGTGCCAGCGGGACTAGCGGGAGTTGGCAAGAGACCCAGTACTTC
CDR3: CASGTSGSWQETQYF

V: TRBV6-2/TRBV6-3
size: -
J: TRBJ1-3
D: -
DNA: TGTGCCAGCAGTTTCGATGCGGGACTTACTTCTGGAAACACCATATATTTT
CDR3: CASSFDAGLTSGNTIYF

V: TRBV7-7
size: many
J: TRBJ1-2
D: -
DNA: TGTGCTAGCAGCTTAATGGGCTACACCTTC
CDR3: CASSLMGYTF

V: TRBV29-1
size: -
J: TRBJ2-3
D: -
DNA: TGCAGCGTTGAAACGCCCACTAGCACAGATACGCAGTATTTT
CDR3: CSVETPTSTDTQYF

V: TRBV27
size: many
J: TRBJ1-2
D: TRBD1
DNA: TGTGCCAGCAGTTACGGACAGGGCTATGGCTACACCTTC
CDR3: CASSYGQGYGYTF

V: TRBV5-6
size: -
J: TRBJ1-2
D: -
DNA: TGTGCCAGCAGCCAAGGAATCAGCAGCTACACCTTC
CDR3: CASSQGISSYTF

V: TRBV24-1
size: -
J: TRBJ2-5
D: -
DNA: TGTGCCACCAATGCCGGGGGCACCGAAAAGACCCAGTACTTC
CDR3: CATNAGGTEKTQYF

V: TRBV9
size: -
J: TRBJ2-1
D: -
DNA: TGTGCCAGCAGGGGGGTTACCAATGAGCAGTTCTTC
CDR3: CASRGVTNEQFF

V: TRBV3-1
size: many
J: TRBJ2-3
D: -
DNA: TGTGCCAGCAGTGGAGATACGCAGTATTTT
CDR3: CASSGDTQYF

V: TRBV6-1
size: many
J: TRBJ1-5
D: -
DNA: TGTGCCAGCAGTGAAGAGTTTGGAGGGTCAGGTCAGCCCCAGCATTTT
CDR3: CASSEEFGGSGQPQHF

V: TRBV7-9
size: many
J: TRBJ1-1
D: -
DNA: TGTGCCAGCAGCCCCCAGACAGAAGACACTGAAGCTTTCTTT
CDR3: CASSPQTEDTEAFF

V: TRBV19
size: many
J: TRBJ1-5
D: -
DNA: TGTGCCAGTACCGCCTTGGGCAATCAGCCCCAGCATTTT
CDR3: CASTALGNQPQHF

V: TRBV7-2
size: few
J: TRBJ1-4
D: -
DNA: TGTGCCAGCAGCCCCAGGGGTTCAGCTAATGAAAAACTGTTTTTT
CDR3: CASSPRGSANEKLFF

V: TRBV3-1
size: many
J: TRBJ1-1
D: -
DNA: TGTGCCAGCAGCCAAGGATACTTGGGGGCTGAAGCTTTCTTT
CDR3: CASSQGYLGAEAFF

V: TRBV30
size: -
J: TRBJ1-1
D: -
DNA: TGTGCCTGGAGTGTTTCATTTGGGCGGAACACTGAAGCTTTCTTT
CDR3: CAWSVSFGRNTEAFF

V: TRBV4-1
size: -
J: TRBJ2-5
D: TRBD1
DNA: TGCGCCAGCAGCCAAGCTCCGTGGACAGGGGGAGAGACCCAGTACTTC
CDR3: CASSQAPWTGGETQYF

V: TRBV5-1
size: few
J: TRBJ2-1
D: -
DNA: TGCGCCAGCAGCTTGGGTCCTCAAACCTACAATGAGCAGTTCTTC
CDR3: CASSLGPQTYNEQFF

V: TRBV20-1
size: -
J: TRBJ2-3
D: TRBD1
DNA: TGCAGTGCTCCAAGACAGGGGAATACAGATACGCAGTATTTT
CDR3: CSAPRQGNTDTQYF

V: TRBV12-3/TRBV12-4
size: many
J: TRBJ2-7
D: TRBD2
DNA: TGTGCCAGCGGTCGGGAGGGCCCCGAGCAGTACTTC
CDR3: CASGREGPEQYF

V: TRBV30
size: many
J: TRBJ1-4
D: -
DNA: TGTGCCTGGAGTGTAGGGGCCGGGCCTGAAAAACTGTTTTTT
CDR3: CAWSVGAGPEKLFF

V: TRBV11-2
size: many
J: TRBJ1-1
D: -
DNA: TGTGCCAGCAGCTTATATTTGAACACTGAAGCTTTCTTT
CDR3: CASSLYLNTEAFF

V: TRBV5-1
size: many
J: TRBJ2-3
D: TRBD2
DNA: TGCGCCAGCAGCTCGACTAGCGGAGAAACAGATACGCAGTATTTT
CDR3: CASSSTSGETDTQYF

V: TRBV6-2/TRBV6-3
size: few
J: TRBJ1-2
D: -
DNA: TGTGCCAGCAGTCCAGGTCTGGACCCCGCGGGGGGCTACACCTTC
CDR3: CASSPGLDPAGGYTF

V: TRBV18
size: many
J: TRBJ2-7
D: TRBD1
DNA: TGTGCCAGCTCACTAGGACAGGACAGCGAGCAGTACTTC
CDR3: CASSLGQDSEQYF

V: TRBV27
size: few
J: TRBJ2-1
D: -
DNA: TGTGCCAGCAGTTTATTACAGGGTTTTGCCAATGAGCAGTTCTTC
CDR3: CASSLLQGFANEQFF

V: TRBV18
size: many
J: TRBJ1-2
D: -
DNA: TGTGCCAGCTCACCCCTGGATGGAGAAAACTATGGCTACACCTTC
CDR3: CASSPLDGENYGYTF

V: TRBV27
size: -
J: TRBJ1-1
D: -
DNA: TGTGCCAGCAGTTTATTGGGAGCTGAAACTGAAGCTTTCTTT
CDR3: CASSLLGAETEAFF

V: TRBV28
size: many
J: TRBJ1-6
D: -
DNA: TGTGCCAGCAGTCCTCGGACACCTTATAATTCACCCCTCCACTTT
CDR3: CASSPRTPYNSPLHF

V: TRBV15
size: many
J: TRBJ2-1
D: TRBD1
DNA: TGTGCCACCAGCCGCCGGGACAGGGCCGGCAATGAGCAGTTCTTC
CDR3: CATSRRDRAGNEQFF

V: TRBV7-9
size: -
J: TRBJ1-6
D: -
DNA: TGTGCCAGCAGCTACCCGGACCGCAGCGGTGTGCCCCTCCACTTT
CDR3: CASSYPDRSGVPLHF

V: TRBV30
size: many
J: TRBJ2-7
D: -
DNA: TGTGCCTGGAGTGGGCCTCTCGAGCAGTACTTC
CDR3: CAWSGPLEQYF

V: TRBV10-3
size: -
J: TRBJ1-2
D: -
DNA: TGTGCCATCAGTGAGTCGCGGGGGCCTAACTATGGCTACACCTTC
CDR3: CAISESRGPNYGYTF

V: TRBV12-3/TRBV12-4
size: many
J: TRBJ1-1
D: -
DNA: TGTGCCAGCGGGCGGGAAGGAACTGAAGCTTTCTTT
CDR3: CASGREGTEAFF

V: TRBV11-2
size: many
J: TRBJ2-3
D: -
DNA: TGTGCCAGCAGCATGCTCGGGGGGCCTACAGATACGCAGTATTTT
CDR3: CASSMLGGPTDTQYF

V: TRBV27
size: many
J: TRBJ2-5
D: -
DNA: TGTGCCAGCAGTTCTATCCCCCCCCAGGGCGGGGTTCGGGGGGAGACCCAGTACTTC
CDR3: CASSSIPPQGGVRGETQYF

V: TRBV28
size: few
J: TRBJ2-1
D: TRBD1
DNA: TGTGCCAGCAGTCACCCCTCCGGGACAGGGGGCTATGAGCAGTTCTTC
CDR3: CASSHPSGTGGYEQFF